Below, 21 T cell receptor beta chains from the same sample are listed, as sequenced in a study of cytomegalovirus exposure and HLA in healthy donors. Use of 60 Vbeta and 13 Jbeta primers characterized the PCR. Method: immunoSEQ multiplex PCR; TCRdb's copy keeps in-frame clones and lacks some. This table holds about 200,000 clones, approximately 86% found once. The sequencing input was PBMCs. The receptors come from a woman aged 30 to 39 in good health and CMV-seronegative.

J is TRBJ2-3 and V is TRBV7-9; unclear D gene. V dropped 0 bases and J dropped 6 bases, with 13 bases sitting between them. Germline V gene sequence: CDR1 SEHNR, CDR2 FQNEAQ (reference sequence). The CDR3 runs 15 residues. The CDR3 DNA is TGTGCCAGCAGCTTAGCAGCGCCCCCCCGCGATACGCAGTATTTT. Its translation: CASSLAAPPRDTQYF.

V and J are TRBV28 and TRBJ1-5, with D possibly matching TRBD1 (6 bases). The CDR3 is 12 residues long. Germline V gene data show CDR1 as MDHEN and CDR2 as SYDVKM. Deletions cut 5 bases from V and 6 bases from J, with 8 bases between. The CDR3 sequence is CASSLGGQPQHF. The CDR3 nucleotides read TGTGCCAGCAGTCTAGGGGGTCAGCCCCAGCATTTT.

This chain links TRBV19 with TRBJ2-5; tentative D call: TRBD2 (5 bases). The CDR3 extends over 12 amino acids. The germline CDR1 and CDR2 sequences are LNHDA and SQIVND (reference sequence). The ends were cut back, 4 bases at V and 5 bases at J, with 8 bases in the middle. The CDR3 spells CASSKGGETQYF. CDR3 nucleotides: TGTGCCAGTAGTAAGGGCGGGGAGACCCAGTACTTC.

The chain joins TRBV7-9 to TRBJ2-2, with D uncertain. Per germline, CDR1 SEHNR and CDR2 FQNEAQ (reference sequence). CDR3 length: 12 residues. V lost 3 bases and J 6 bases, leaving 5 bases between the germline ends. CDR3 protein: CASSFSAGELFF. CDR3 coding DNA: TGTGCCAGCAGCTTCTCCGCCGGGGAGCTGTTTTTT.

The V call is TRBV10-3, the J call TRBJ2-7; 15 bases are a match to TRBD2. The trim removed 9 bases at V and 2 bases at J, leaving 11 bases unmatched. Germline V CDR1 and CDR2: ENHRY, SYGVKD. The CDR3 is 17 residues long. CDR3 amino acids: CAISRPWTSGRAYEQYF. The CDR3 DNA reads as TGTGCCATTTCACGTCCCTGGACTAGCGGGAGGGCCTACGAGCAGTACTTC.

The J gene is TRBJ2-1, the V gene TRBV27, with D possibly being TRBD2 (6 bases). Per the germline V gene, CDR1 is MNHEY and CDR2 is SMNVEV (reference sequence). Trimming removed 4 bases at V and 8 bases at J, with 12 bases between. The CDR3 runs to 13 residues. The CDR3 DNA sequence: TGTGCCAGCAGTTGGGGAGGTCTCTATGAGCAGTTCTTC. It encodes CASSWGGLYEQFF.

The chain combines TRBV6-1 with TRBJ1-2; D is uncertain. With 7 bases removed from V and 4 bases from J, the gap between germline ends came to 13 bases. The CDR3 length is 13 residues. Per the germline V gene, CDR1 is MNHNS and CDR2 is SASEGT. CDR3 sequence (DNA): TGTGCCAGCACCGAAGGAAACAGCTATGGCTACACCTTC. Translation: CASTEGNSYGYTF.

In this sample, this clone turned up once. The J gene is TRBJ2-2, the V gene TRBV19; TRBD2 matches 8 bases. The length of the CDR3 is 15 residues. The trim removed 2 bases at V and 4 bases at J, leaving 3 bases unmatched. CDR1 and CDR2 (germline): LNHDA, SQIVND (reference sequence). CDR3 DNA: TGTGCCAGTAGTATACCCGGGGGGGGCACCGGGGAGCTGTTTTTT. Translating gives CASSIPGGGTGELFF.

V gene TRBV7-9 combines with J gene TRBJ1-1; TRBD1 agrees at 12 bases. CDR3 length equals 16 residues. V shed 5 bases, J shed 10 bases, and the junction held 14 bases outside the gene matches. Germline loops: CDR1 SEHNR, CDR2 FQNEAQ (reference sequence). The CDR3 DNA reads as TGTGCCAGCAGCCCGGAACCGGGACAGGGGGCAGGTGGAGCTTTCTTT. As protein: CASSPEPGQGAGGAFF.

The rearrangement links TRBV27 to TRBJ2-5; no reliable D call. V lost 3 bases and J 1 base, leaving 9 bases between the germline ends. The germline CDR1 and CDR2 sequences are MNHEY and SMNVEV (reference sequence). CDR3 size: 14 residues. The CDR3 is CASSFFGGQETQYF. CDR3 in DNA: TGTGCCAGCAGTTTCTTTGGCGGCCAAGAGACCCAGTACTTC.

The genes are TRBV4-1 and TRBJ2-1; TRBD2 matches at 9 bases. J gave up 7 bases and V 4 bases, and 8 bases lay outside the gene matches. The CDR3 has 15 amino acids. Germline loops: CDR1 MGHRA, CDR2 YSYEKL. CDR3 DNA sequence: TGCGCCAGCAGCCTGCGGGAGGGCCGTTGGAATGAGCAGTTCTTC. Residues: CASSLREGRWNEQFF.

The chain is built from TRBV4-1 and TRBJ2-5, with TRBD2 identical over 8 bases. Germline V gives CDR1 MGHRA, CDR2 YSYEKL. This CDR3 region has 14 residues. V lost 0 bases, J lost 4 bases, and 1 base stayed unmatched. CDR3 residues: CASSQERGGETQYF. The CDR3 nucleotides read TGCGCCAGCAGCCAAGAACGGGGGGGAGAGACCCAGTACTTC.

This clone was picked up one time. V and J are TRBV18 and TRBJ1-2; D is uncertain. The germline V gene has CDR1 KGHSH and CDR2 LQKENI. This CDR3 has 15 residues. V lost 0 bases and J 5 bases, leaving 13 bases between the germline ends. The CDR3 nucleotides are TGTGCCAGCTCACCACCGGGCACAGCCCTTTATGGCTACACCTTC. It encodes CASSPPGTALYGYTF. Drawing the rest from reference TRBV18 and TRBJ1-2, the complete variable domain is NAGVMQNPRHLVRRRGQEARLRCSPMKGHSHVYWYRQLPEEGLKFMVYLQKENIIDESGMPKERFSAEFPKEGPSILRIQQVVRGDSAAYFCASSPPGTALYGYTFGSGTRLTVV.

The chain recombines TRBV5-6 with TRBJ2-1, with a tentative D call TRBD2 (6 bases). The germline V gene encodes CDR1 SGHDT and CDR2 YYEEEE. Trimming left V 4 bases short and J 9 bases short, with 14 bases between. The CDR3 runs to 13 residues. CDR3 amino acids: CASSKARGLEQFF. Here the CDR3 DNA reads TGTGCCAGCAGCAAGGCGCGGGGACTTGAGCAGTTCTTC.

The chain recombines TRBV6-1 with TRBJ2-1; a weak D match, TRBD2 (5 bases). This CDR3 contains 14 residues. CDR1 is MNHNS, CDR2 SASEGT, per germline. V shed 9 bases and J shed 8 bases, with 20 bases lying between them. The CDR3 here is CASSRGLLRDEQFF. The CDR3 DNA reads TGTGCCAGTTCGCGTGGACTCTTACGAGATGAGCAGTTCTTC.

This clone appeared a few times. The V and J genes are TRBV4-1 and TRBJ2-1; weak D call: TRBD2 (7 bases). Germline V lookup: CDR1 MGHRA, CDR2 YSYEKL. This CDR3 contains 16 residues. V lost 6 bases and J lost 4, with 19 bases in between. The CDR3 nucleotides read TGCGCCAGCAGACGGAAACCGGGGGGCCTTTACAATGAGCAGTTCTTC. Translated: CASRRKPGGLYNEQFF.

The CDR3 DNA is TGTGCCAGCAACCACGACAGGGGGCGAGAAAAACTGTTTTTT. Its protein is CASNHDRGREKLFF. The chain employs TRBV6-1 and TRBJ1-4; 10 nucleotides align to TRBD1. Germline loops: CDR1 MNHNS, CDR2 SASEGT. V was clipped by 7 bases and J by 8 bases; unmatched bases: 7. The CDR3 contains 14 residues.

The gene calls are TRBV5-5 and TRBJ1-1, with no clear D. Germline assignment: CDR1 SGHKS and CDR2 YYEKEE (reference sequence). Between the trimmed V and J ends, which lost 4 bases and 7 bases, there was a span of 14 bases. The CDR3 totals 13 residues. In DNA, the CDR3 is TGTGCCAGCAGCCCGCTGTCGGTACGTGAAGCTTTCTTT. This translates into CASSPLSVREAFF.

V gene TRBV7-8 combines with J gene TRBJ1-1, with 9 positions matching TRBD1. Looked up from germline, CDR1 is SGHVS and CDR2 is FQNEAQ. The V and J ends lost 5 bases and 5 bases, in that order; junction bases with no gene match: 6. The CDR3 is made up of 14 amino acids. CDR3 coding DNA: TGTGCCAGCAGCGCGTACAGGGGGCAAACTGAAGCTTTCTTT. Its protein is CASSAYRGQTEAFF. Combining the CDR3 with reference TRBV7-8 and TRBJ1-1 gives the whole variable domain GAGVSQSPRYKVAKRGQDVALRCDPISGHVSLFWYQQALGQGPEFLTYFQNEAQLDKSGLPSDRFFAERPEGSVSTLKIQRTQQEDSAVYLCASSAYRGQTEAFFGQGTRLTVV.

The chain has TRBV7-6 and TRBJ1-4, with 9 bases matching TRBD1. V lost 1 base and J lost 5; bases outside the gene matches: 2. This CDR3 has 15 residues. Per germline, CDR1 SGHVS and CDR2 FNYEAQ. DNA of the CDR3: TGTGCCAGCAGCTTAGTTGGGACAGGGAATGAAAAACTGTTTTTT. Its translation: CASSLVGTGNEKLFF.

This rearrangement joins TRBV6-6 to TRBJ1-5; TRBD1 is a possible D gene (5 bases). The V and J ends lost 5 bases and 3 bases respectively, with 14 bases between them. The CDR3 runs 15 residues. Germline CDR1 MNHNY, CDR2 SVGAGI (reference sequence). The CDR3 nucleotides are TGTGCCAGCAGTAGGTGGGGCAGCGACAATCAGCCCCAGCATTTT. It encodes CASSRWGSDNQPQHF.